The 3 T cell receptor beta chains below come from one sample, sequenced in a study of T-cell memory formation after mild COVID-19. TCRdb called the 5' RACE reads again in MiXCR, with one record for every CDR3 protein. The sample lists roughly 110,000 distinct CDR3 sequences, about 20% seen once, with about 38% in the top ten. The sample consisted of PBMCs or a T cell subset sorted from them (not recorded which). All receptors come from a man younger than 35 who had mild COVID-19 (a few samples of this study predate the infection). Cell type and time point are not known.

The table lists this clonotype with a few counts. The V gene is TRBV7-9, the J gene TRBJ2-7, with D tentatively TRBD1 (5 bases). The CDR3 consists of 13 residues. Germline V gene sequence: CDR1 SEHNR, CDR2 FQNEAQ (reference sequence). V gave up 1 base and J gave up 6 bases, with 10 bases separating them. The DNA for the CDR3 is TGTGCCAGCAGCTTAGGGACATCAGGCGAGCAGTACGTC. Its translation is CASSLGTSGEQYV.

There are a few counts of this clonotype. The V and J genes are TRBV14 and TRBJ1-1; D might be TRBD1 (5 bases). V lost 3 bases and J lost 0, with 8 bases in between. This CDR3 is 14 amino acids long. Germline lookup yields CDR1 SGHDN and CDR2 FVKESK. As DNA, the CDR3 is TGTGCCAGCAGCCACGGGGGAATGAACACTGAAGCTTTCTTT. It translates to CASSHGGMNTEAFF.

This clonotype came up a few times. This sequence joins TRBV27 and TRBJ1-2; 8 nucleotides align to TRBD1. The CDR3 covers 15 residues. The V and J ends lost 5 bases and 4 bases, in that order; junction bases with no gene match: 9. Per the germline V gene, CDR1 is MNHEY and CDR2 is SMNVEV (reference sequence). The CDR3 nucleotides read TGTGCCAGCAGTCCCGGGACAGGTTTCCTCTATGGCTACACCTTC. Translating it yields CASSPGTGFLYGYTF.